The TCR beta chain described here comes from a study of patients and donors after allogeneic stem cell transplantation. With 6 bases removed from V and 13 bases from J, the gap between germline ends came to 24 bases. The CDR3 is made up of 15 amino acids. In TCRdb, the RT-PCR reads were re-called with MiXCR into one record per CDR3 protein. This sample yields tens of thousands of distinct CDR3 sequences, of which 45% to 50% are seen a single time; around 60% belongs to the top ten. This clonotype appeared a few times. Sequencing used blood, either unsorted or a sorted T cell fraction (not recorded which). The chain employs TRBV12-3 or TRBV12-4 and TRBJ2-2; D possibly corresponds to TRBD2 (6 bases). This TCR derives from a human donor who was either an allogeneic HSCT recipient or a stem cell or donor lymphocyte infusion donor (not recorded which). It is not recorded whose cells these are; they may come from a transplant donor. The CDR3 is CASSSPGLASEGLFF. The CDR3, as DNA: TGTGCCAGCAGCAGTCCGGGACTTGCGTCAGAGGGGCTGTTTTTT.